The 29 T cell receptor beta chains presented below share a single source sample, sequenced in a study of response to subunit inactivated influenza vaccine (dated by TCRdb to the late 2010s). The library was produced with RT-PCR. The reads were generated on an Illumina HiSeq 2500. Clones were called with MiXCR by TCRdb after fastp trimmed the public reads at Q25, and only in-frame beta chains were retained. Each entry is one CDR3 protein sequence, shown with its most common DNA and genes. This sample is represented by around 570,000 distinct CDR3 sequences; about 11% of them were singletons. The ten largest clones represent more than 9.5% of the sample. These same data were also listed under a study on T cells expressing NK-cell markers. The second paper states: 5'RACE template switching, by which a universal primer site and unique molecular identifiers were added, was used to make TCR beta cDNA libraries.

The sample in question was PBMCs from blood, obtained on the day of vaccination. Every receptor here comes from a man between 45 and 60 years old who received an inactivated influenza vaccine. Donor details come from another sample of the same person, matched by shared clones.

This sequence joins TRBV25-1 and TRBJ2-7; 11 bases are shared with TRBD1. The CDR3 consists of 13 residues. Trimming removed 8 bases from V and 4 bases from J; junction bases left unmatched: 4. The V gene's germline CDR1 is MGHDK and CDR2 SYGVNS. The CDR3 sequence is CASARDRGYEQYF. For the CDR3, the DNA is TGTGCCAGCGCCCGGGACAGGGGGTACGAGCAGTACTTC.

About this clonotype: This may stem from a read error, because a much larger clone lies one nucleotide away. The V and J genes are TRBV20-1 and TRBJ2-3, with 9 bases aligning to TRBD1. The CDR3 is 12 residues long. Losses at the gene ends were 5 bases for V and 9 bases for J; bases not matched to a gene: 6. Looked up from germline, CDR1 is DFQATT and CDR2 is SNEGSKA (reference sequence). The CDR3 reads CSAELGTGTQYF. As DNA, the CDR3 is TGCAGTGCTGAACTCGGGACAGGGACGCAGTATTTT.

The table lists this clonotype with many counts. The chain recombines TRBV20-1 with TRBJ2-7, with D hard to call. Trimming shortened V by 5 bases and J by 5 bases, and 13 bases separated the two germline ends. CDR1 and CDR2 from the germline V gene are DFQATT and SNEGSKA (reference sequence). The CDR3 has 12 amino acids. The CDR3 coding sequence is TGCAGTGCTCAATCTGGGCGCGACGAGCAGTACTTC. Translation gives CSAQSGRDEQYF.

V usage is TRBV7-9 and J usage is TRBJ1-1; 8 nucleotides match TRBD1. After removal of 4 bases from V and 1 base from J, the junction contained 5 bases not matched to a gene. CDR1 is SEHNR and CDR2 is FQNEAQ in the germline V gene (reference sequence). This CDR3 comprises 15 residues. For the CDR3, the DNA is TGTGCCAGCAGCTCCTGGGACAGGAAGAACACTGAAGCTTTCTTT. Translation: CASSSWDRKNTEAFF.

There are a few counts of this clonotype. The chain combines TRBV3-1 with TRBJ2-3; a weak D match, TRBD2 (5 bases). V lost 2 bases, J lost 0 bases, and 9 bases lay in between. Looked up from germline, CDR1 is LGHDT and CDR2 is YNNKEL (reference sequence). The CDR3 consists of 15 residues. CDR3 region: CASSQHRTSTDTQYF. For the CDR3, the DNA is TGTGCCAGCAGCCAACACCGGACTAGCACAGATACGCAGTATTTT.

This clonotype was recorded at least ten times. The chain has TRBV27 and TRBJ2-3, with 9 bases that match TRBD2. The germline V gene encodes CDR1 MNHEY and CDR2 SMNVEV (reference sequence). V shed 1 base, J shed 6 bases, and the junction held 8 bases outside the gene matches. The CDR3 totals 16 residues. The CDR3 is CASSLLVSGGRDTQYF. In DNA form, the CDR3 reads TGTGCCAGCAGTTTATTAGTTAGCGGGGGACGGGATACGCAGTATTTT.

This clonotype was detected ten times or more. The chain is built from TRBV19 and TRBJ2-1, with TRBD2 matching over 13 bases. This CDR3 is 19 amino acids long. With V trimmed by 4 bases and J by 7 bases, 16 bases remained unmatched. Germline values: CDR1 LNHDA, CDR2 SQIVND (reference sequence). The CDR3 DNA sequence: TGTGCCAGTAGTAAACGGGGACCCGGACTAGCGGGAGTTTTAAATGAGCAGTTCTTC. This encodes CASSKRGPGLAGVLNEQFF. Complete variable domain (other parts from reference TRBV19 and TRBJ2-1): DGGITQSPKYLFRKEGQNVTLSCEQNLNHDAMYWYRQDPGQGLRLIYYSQIVNDFQKGDIAEGYSVSREKKESFPLTVTSAQKNPTAFYLCASSKRGPGLAGVLNEQFFGPGTRLTVL.

The V and J genes are TRBV20-1 and TRBJ2-7; D might be TRBD1 (6 bases). Germline V gene sequence: CDR1 DFQATT, CDR2 SNEGSKA (reference sequence). This CDR3 is 13 amino acids long. V dropped 3 bases and J dropped 2 bases, with 11 bases sitting between them. The CDR3, as DNA: TGCAGTGCTAGGGGGGCGACAACCTACGAGCAGTACTTC. Translation gives CSARGATTYEQYF.

This clonotype came up a few times. The rearrangement joins TRBV4-3 to TRBJ2-3; possibly TRBD1 for D (6 bases). CDR3 length: 14 amino acids. Per germline, CDR1 LGHNA and CDR2 YSLEER. V lost 5 bases and J 4 bases, leaving 13 bases between the germline ends. In DNA, the CDR3 is TGCGCCAGCAGCACCCGCCCAGGGGCAGATACGCAGTATTTT. Amino acid sequence: CASSTRPGADTQYF.

In this sample, this clonotype turned up many times. This chain connects TRBV7-9 to TRBJ2-7; 7 nucleotides line up with TRBD1. V trimming: 5 bases; J trimming: 6 bases; junction bases outside the gene matches: 7. This CDR3 has 13 residues. Germline values: CDR1 SEHNR, CDR2 FQNEAQ (reference sequence). The CDR3 sequence is CASSETGWFEQYF. CDR3 DNA sequence: TGTGCCAGCAGCGAGACAGGGTGGTTCGAGCAGTACTTC.

This rearrangement joins TRBV10-2 to TRBJ1-6; the D is unclear. V was pared by 0 bases and J by 3 bases, with 9 bases between. The CDR3 spans 16 residues. CDR1 and CDR2 from the germline V gene are WSHSY and SAAADI. The CDR3 spells CASSESARIYNSPLHF. CDR3 DNA: TGCGCCAGCAGTGAGTCGGCGAGAATCTATAATTCACCCCTCCACTTT.

This chain uses TRBV3-1 with TRBJ2-3, with 13 bases that match TRBD2. This CDR3 is 19 amino acids long. Germline CDR1 LGHDT, CDR2 YNNKEL (reference sequence). V gave up 0 bases and J gave up 6 bases; unmatched junction bases: 12. Here the CDR3 reads CASSQERLGLAGVGDTQYF. The CDR3 nucleotides are TGTGCCAGCAGCCAAGAACGTCTAGGACTAGCGGGAGTTGGGGATACGCAGTATTTT.

This clonotype was counted at least ten times. The chain is built from TRBV12-3 or TRBV12-4 and TRBJ1-1, with 7 bases aligning to TRBD1. CDR3 length: 17 amino acids. Trimming cost V 8 bases and J 0 bases; bases outside gene matches: 15. The CDR3 here is CASLRGQAAILNTEAFF. The CDR3 bases are TGTGCCAGCCTTAGAGGACAGGCCGCTATTTTGAACACTGAAGCTTTCTTT.

This sequence joins TRBV20-1 and TRBJ2-5; D is perhaps TRBD1 (5 bases). Per germline, CDR1 DFQATT and CDR2 SNEGSKA (reference sequence). V lost 6 bases and J 1 base, leaving 12 bases between the germline ends. The CDR3 consists of 13 residues. CDR3 protein: CSALDSPQETQYF. The CDR3 region has the DNA TGCAGTGCACTCGACAGCCCCCAAGAGACCCAGTACTTC.

The rearrangement links TRBV4-1 to TRBJ2-3, with a tentative D call TRBD2 (5 bases). The CDR3 has 17 amino acids. CDR1 MGHRA and CDR2 YSYEKL come from the germline V gene. Trimming left V 3 bases short and J 0 bases short, with 16 bases between. The CDR3 bases are TGCGCCAGCAGCCAGGTTTTTCTAGCATACAGCACAGATACGCAGTATTTT. Translating it yields CASSQVFLAYSTDTQYF.

This clonotype was observed a handful of times. A much larger clone sits a single nucleotide away, making a read error possible. The rearrangement links TRBV27 to TRBJ2-1; D call uncertain. The CDR3 runs 12 residues. Between the trimmed V and J ends, which lost 3 bases and 6 bases, there was a span of 6 bases. CDR1 is MNHEY and CDR2 is SMNVEV in the germline V gene (reference sequence). CDR3 region: CASSFVGNEQFF. The CDR3 region has the DNA TGTGCCAGCAGTTTTGTGGGCAATGAGCAGTTCTTC.

This clonotype was counted between two and nine times. The V call is TRBV11-1, the J call TRBJ2-7, with 12 bases fitting TRBD2. The CDR3 sequence is 20 residues long. The V segment lost 4 bases and the J segment 1 base; nucleotides outside the gene matches: 17. Germline V gives CDR1 SGHAT, CDR2 FQDESV (reference sequence). CDR3 amino acids: CASSSTGASGRARISYEQYF. Written as DNA, the CDR3 is TGTGCCAGCAGCTCTACTGGTGCTAGCGGGAGGGCTCGGATATCCTACGAGCAGTACTTC. Looking up the rest from reference TRBV11-1 and TRBJ2-7 gives the full variable domain: EAEVAQSPRYKITEKSQAVAFWCDPISGHATLYWYRQILGQGPELLVQFQDESVVDDSQLPKDRFSAERLKGVDSTLKIQPAELGDSAMYLCASSSTGASGRARISYEQYFGPGTRLTVT.

The table lists this clonotype with many counts. The chain carries TRBV5-5 and TRBJ2-1; D is uncertain. CDR1 and CDR2 from the germline V gene are SGHKS and YYEKEE (reference sequence). The CDR3 totals 12 residues. V was shortened by 1 base and J by 8 bases, with 7 bases between the two germline ends. The CDR3, as DNA: TGTGCCAGCAGCTTGAGTTTCGATGAGCAGTTCTTC. Its protein product is CASSLSFDEQFF.

This clonotype was recorded a few times. V is TRBV4-3 and J is TRBJ2-1, with 10 bases lining up with TRBD2. This CDR3 contains 17 residues. After removal of 4 bases from V and 3 bases from J, the junction contained 9 bases not matched to a gene. The germline V gene encodes CDR1 LGHNA and CDR2 YSLEER. Written as DNA, the CDR3 is TGCGCCAGCAGCCGGGGGGTAGCGGGAGGCATCTACAATGAGCAGTTCTTC. This gives the protein CASSRGVAGGIYNEQFF.

In its sample, this clonotype was seen many times. V usage is TRBV4-1 and J usage is TRBJ2-4, with a tentative D call TRBD2 (5 bases). V lost 1 base and J lost 7, with 8 bases in between. Germline lookup yields CDR1 MGHRA and CDR2 YSYEKL. The CDR3 has 13 amino acids. DNA for the CDR3: TGCGCCAGCAGCCAAGTAGGACTTAACATTCAGTACTTC. It yields the protein CASSQVGLNIQYF.

This clonotype was picked up a small number of times. This chain connects TRBV12-3 or TRBV12-4 to TRBJ1-5; D uncertain. The CDR3 is made up of 15 amino acids. V lost 6 bases, J lost 6 bases, and 18 bases lay in between. CDR3: CASSPESLGRQPQHF. Written as DNA, the CDR3 is TGTGCCAGCAGCCCCGAGTCATTGGGCCGTCAGCCCCAGCATTTT.

This clonotype showed up just a few times. This chain joins TRBV6-2 or TRBV6-3 and TRBJ2-2; TRBD2 matches 8 bases. Germline V gene lookup returns CDR1 MNHEY and CDR2 SVGEGT. The CDR3 loop spans 14 amino acids. V gave up 3 bases and J gave up 7 bases; unmatched junction bases: 4. As DNA, the CDR3 is TGTGCCAGCAGTTATCTGCGGGAGGTCGGGGAGCTGTTTTTT. Its protein is CASSYLREVGELFF.

The chain combines TRBV5-1 with TRBJ2-7; 7 bases fit TRBD2. CDR3 size: 15 residues. Germline values: CDR1 SGHRS, CDR2 YFSETQ. With 1 base clipped from V and 4 bases from J, the junction kept 8 bases outside the gene matches. The CDR3 DNA is TGCGCCAGCAGCTTGTTTATGGGAGGGAAGTACGAGCAGTACTTC. Its translation is CASSLFMGGKYEQYF.

CDR3 DNA sequence: TGTGCCAGCAGTTGGGAGAGACCAGCCGATGAGCAGTTCTTC. Translated, it gives CASSWERPADEQFF. The chain combines TRBV6-2 or TRBV6-3 with TRBJ2-1, with D perhaps TRBD2 (5 bases). This CDR3 is 14 amino acids long. From germline, CDR1 is MNHEY and CDR2 SVGEGT. The ends were cut back, 4 bases at V and 8 bases at J, with 15 bases in the middle.

CDR3 DNA: TGCAGCGTTGAAGAGGGGGTTTACGAGCAGTACTTC. This translates into CSVEEGVYEQYF. The chain couples TRBV29-1 to TRBJ2-7; perhaps D is TRBD1 or TRBD2 (5 bases each). Deletions cut 0 bases from V and 4 bases from J, with 7 bases between. The CDR3 contains 12 residues. Germline CDR1 is SQVTM and CDR2 is ANQGSEA.

This clonotype was recorded a few times. The V gene is TRBV20-1, the J gene TRBJ1-4, with a possible D match to TRBD1 (6 bases). Germline CDR1 DFQATT, CDR2 SNEGSKA (reference sequence). Trimming cost V 6 bases and J 7 bases, with 15 bases left between them. The CDR3 sequence is 13 residues long. CDR3 sequence reads: CSAPTGLSEKLFF. The CDR3 DNA reads TGCAGTGCCCCCACAGGGTTGAGTGAAAAACTGTTTTTT.

The chain employs TRBV5-1 and TRBJ2-7; TRBD2 matches 7 bases. V was pared by 3 bases and J by 5 bases, with 8 bases of the junction left unmatched. This CDR3 is 14 amino acids long. Per the germline V gene, CDR1 is SGHRS and CDR2 is YFSETQ. CDR3 loop: CASSSLGGDDEQYF. CDR3 nucleotide sequence: TGCGCCAGCAGCTCCCTGGGGGGGGACGACGAGCAGTACTTC. The entire variable domain, with the rest obtained from reference TRBV5-1 and TRBJ2-7, is as follows: KAGVTQTPRYLIKTRGQQVTLSCSPISGHRSVSWYQQTPGQGLQFLFEYFSETQRNKGNFPGRFSGRQFSNSRSEMNVSTLELGDSALYLCASSSLGGDDEQYFGPGTRLTVT.

This clonotype was seen only a few times. This chain links TRBV28 with TRBJ1-1, with 7 bases matching TRBD1. CDR1 is MDHEN and CDR2 is SYDVKM in the germline V gene. After removal of 7 bases from V and 7 bases from J, the junction contained 9 bases not matched to a gene. This CDR3 is built from 13 residues. CDR3 loop: CASMRQGTGEAFF. The DNA for the CDR3 is TGTGCCAGCATGCGACAGGGTACCGGTGAAGCTTTCTTT.

This clonotype was observed a handful of times. The J gene is TRBJ2-7, the V gene TRBV12-3 or TRBV12-4; D possibly corresponds to TRBD1 (5 bases). The length of the CDR3 is 13 residues. Trimming stripped 5 bases from V and 3 bases from J, with 11 bases between. The CDR3 loop is CASSSRAVYEQYF. The CDR3 DNA sequence: TGTGCCAGCAGTAGCAGGGCCGTCTACGAGCAGTACTTC.